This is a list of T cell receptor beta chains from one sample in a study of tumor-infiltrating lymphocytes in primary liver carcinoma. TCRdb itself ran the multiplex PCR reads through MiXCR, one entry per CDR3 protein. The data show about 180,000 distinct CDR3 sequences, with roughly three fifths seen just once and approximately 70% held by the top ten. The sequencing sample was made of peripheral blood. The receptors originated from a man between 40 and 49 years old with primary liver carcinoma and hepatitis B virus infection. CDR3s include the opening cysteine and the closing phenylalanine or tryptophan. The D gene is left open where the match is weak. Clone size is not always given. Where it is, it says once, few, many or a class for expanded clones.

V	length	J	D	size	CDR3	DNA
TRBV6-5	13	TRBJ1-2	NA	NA	CATAPQGNYGYTF	TGTGCCACGGCGCCCCAGGGAAACTATGGCTACACCTTC
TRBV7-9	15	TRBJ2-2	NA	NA	CAGSPGQANTGELFF	TGTGCCGGCAGCCCCGGACAAGCGAACACCGGGGAGCTGTTTTTT
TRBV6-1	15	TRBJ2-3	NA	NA	CASRDIRTSTDTQYF	TGTGCCAGCAGGGACATCCGAACTAGCACAGATACGCAGTATTTT
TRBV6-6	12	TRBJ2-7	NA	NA	CASSYPGHEQYF	TGTGCCAGCAGTTACCCCGGGCACGAGCAGTACTTC
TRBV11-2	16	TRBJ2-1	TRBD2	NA	CASSRGAGGPVNEQLF	TGTGCCAGTAGCCGGGGGGCGGGAGGGCCCGTCAATGAGCAGCTCTTC
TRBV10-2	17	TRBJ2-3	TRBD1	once	CASSAITGTGDTDTQYF	TGCGCCAGCAGCGCCATCACCGGGACAGGGGACACAGATACGCAGTATTTT
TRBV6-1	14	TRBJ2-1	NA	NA	CAIHMGRSYNEQFF	TGTGCCATCCACATGGGTCGCTCCTACAATGAGCAGTTCTTC
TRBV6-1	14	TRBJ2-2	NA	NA	CASSPRLNTGELFF	TGTGCCAGCAGTCCAAGACTTAACACCGGGGAGCTGTTTTTT
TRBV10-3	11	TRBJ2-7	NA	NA	CAISDLYEQYF	TGTGCCATCAGTGACCTTTACGAGCAGTACTTC
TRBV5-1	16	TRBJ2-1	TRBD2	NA	CASSPGEGVGYNEQFF	TGCGCCAGCAGCCCGGGGGAGGGCGTAGGCTACAATGAGCAGTTCTTC
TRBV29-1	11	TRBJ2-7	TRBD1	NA	CSAEGASEQYF	TGCAGCGCTGAGGGGGCCAGCGAGCAGTACTTC
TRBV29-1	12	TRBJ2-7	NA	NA	CSAGTAAYEQYF	TGCAGCGCTGGGACGGCCGCCTACGAGCAGTACTTC
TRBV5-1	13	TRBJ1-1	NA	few	CASSLEQNTEAFF	TGCGCCAGCAGCTTGGAGCAGAACACTGAAGCTTTCTTT